This TCR beta chain derives from a study of regulatory T cells in long-lasting Graves disease. Overall study findings and caveats: Among samples with persistent disease, TRBV28, TRBJ1-2 and TRBJ2-5 were favored.

This clonotype has a handful of counts. The antigen is undetermined. The TCR beta library used iRepertoire HTBI primers with Arm-PCR amplification of CDR3. In TCRdb, the multiplex PCR reads were re-called with MiXCR into one record per CDR3 protein. Here the sample spans about 450,000 distinct CDR3 sequences, 20% to 25% being singletons. The CDR3 is 17 residues long. Germline trimming cut 0 bases from V and 3 bases from J; bases unmatched to any gene: 13. Germline CDR1 reads GTSNPN; CDR2 reads SVGIG (reference sequence). The time point denotes: persistent/refractory GD, antithyroid drugs over 5 years with positive TRAb. The TCR library was prepared using RNA isolated from PBMCs. The patients were enrolled through endocrinology in Xi'an, China.

The material was peripheral blood mononuclear cells (PBMCs), obtained when the disease was refractory, from a patient treated with antithyroid drugs. The genes are TRBV30 and TRBJ1-1; 7 positions agree with TRBD1. This TCR came from a female donor with Graves disease. The CDR3 region is CAWSVGVLTGLDTEAFF. The CDR3 region has the DNA TGTGCCTGGAGTGTCGGGGTTTTGACAGGGTTGGACACTGAAGCTTTCTTT.